This TCR beta chain was captured by sequencing in a study of monozygotic twins with inflammatory bowel disease. UMIs incorporating a 6-nucleotide sample barcode were appended by means of template switching. TCRdb reworked the 5' RACE reads into one entry per CDR3 protein, no DNA. Its listing shows some 300,000 distinct CDR3 sequences. Points on this clonotype: Its target is unknown.

This CDR3 has 18 residues. Per germline, CDR1 KGHDR and CDR2 SFDVKD. The study, taken as a whole, reports: Among T cells, the various subtypes were not distinguishable.

This clonotype originated in a human donor with ulcerative colitis or Crohn's disease, or a healthy co-twin of an affected twin (not recorded which). The sample taken for sequencing was blood. The rearrangement links TRBV24-1 to TRBJ2-7; there is no DNA to check the TCRdb D call of TRBD2. CDR3 amino acids: CASTARDKQREDSYEQYF.